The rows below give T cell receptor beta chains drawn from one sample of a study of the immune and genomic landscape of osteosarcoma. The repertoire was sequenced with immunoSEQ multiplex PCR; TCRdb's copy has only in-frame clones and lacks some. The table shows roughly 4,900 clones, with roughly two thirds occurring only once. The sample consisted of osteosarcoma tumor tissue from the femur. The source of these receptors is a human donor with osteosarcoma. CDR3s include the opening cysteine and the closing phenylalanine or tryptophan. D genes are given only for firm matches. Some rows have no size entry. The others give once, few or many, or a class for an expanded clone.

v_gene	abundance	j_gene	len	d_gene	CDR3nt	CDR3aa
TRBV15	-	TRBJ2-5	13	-	TGTGCCACCAGCAGAGGGGGTTGGGAGACCCAGTACTTC	CATSRGGWETQYF
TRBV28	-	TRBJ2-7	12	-	TGTGCCAGCAGTTTAACAGCGGACGAGCAGTACTTC	CASSLTADEQYF
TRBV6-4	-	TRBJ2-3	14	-	TGTGCCAGCAGGACCCTATCGAGTTCAGATACGCAGTATTTT	CASRTLSSSDTQYF
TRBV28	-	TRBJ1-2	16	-	TGTGCCAGCAGTTTTCCCATTATTCGGGAGGGAAATGGCTACACCTTC	CASSFPIIREGNGYTF
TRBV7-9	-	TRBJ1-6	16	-	TGTGCCAGCAGCAGGGGCCAGGGATTCTATAATTCACCCCTCCACTTT	CASSRGQGFYNSPLHF
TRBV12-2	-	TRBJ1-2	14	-	TGTGCAAGTCGTACAACGGGACAGGGCTATGGCTACACCTTC	CASRTTGQGYGYTF
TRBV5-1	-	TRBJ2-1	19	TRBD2	TGCGCCAGCAGCAGCGGGACTAGCGGGAGGCAGAGCTCCTACAATGAGCAGTTCTTC	CASSSGTSGRQSSYNEQFF
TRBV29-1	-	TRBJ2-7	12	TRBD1	TGCAGCTACAGGGGCGACTCCTACGAGCAGTACTTC	CSYRGDSYEQYF
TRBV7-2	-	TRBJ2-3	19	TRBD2	TGTGCCAGCAGCTCACCATGGGAAGTGGGCGGGAGCAGCACAGATACGCAGTATTTT	CASSSPWEVGGSSTDTQYF
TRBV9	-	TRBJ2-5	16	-	TGTGCCAGCAGTATGGGACTCTCGACAGTTGGAGAGACCCAGTACTTC	CASSMGLSTVGETQYF
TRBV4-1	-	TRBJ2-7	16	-	TGCGCCAGCAGCCAAGACCCGGGACGGGCCTCCTACGAGCAGTACTTC	CASSQDPGRASYEQYF
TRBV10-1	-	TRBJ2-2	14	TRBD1	TGCGCCAGCGTGAAGGACAGGGGGGTCGGGGAGCTGTTTTTT	CASVKDRGVGELFF
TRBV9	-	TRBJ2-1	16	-	TGTGCCAGCAGCGTCTTTAAGGGGACCGGGGTGAATGAGCAGTTCTTC	CASSVFKGTGVNEQFF
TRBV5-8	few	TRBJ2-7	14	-	TGTGCCAGCAGCTTGGATGGGGGTTACTACGAGCAGTACTTC	CASSLDGGYYEQYF
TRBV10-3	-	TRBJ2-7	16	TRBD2	TGTGCCATCAGTGAACTAGCGGGACCTAGAGCCTACGAGCAGTACTTC	CAISELAGPRAYEQYF
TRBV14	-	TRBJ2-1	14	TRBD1	TGTGCCAGCAGCCAAGGGACAGGGTATCATGAGCAGTTCTTC	CASSQGTGYHEQFF
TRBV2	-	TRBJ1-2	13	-	TGTGCCAGCAGTGAACAGGCTAACTATGGCTACACCTTC	CASSEQANYGYTF
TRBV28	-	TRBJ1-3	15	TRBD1	TGTGCCAGCAGAGCCGGGACAGGGGCCGGAAACACCATATATTTT	CASRAGTGAGNTIYF
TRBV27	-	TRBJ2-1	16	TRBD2	TGTGCCAGCAGGGGCAGGACTAGCGGGAGTCATTCTGAGCAGTTCTTC	CASRGRTSGSHSEQFF
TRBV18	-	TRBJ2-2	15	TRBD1	TGTGCCAGCCAATCGACAGGGGCGAACACCGGGGAGCTGTTTTTT	CASQSTGANTGELFF
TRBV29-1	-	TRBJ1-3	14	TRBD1	TGCAGCGTGGCGGCAGGGGGCACTGGAAACACCATATATTTT	CSVAAGGTGNTIYF
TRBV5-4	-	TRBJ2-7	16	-	TGTGCCAGCAGCTTGTCGAGGGGCGCACCTACCTACGAGCAGTACTTC	CASSLSRGAPTYEQYF
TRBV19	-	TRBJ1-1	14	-	TGTGCCAGCAACAGGCCAGGGTTGGACACTGAAGCTTTCTTT	CASNRPGLDTEAFF
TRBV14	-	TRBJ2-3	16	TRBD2	TGTGCCAGCAGCCAAGTCTTAGCGGGAGGGCCAGATACGCAGTATTTT	CASSQVLAGGPDTQYF
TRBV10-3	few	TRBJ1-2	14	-	TGTGCCATCAGTGAGTCCGGACCTAACTATGGCTACACCTTC	CAISESGPNYGYTF
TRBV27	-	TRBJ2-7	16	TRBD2	TGTGCCAGCAAACTCGCCGGGACTAGCGGATTCTACGAGCAGTACTTC	CASKLAGTSGFYEQYF
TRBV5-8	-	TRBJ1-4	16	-	TGTGCCAGCAGCTTGGCCTTCGGGGGGACTAATGAAAAACTGTTTTTT	CASSLAFGGTNEKLFF
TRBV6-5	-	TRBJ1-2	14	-	TGTGCCAGCAGTGGACCCGACAGGACTTATGGCTACACCTTC	CASSGPDRTYGYTF
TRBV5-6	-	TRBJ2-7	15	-	TGTGCCAGCAGCTTAGTAGCAGCGGTCCTCTACGAGCAGTACTTC	CASSLVAAVLYEQYF
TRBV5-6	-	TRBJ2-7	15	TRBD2	TGTGCCAGCAGCGAAGGACTAGCGGGATCCTACGAGCAGTACTTC	CASSEGLAGSYEQYF
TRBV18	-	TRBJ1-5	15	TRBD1	TGTGCCAGCTCACCACCCGACAGGGAGGGTCAGCCCCAGCATTTT	CASSPPDREGQPQHF
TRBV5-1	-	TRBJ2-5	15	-	TGCGCCAGCAGCTTGGTCGGAGCGGACCAAGAGACCCAGTACTTC	CASSLVGADQETQYF
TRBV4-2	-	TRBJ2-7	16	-	TGTGCCAGCAGCCAAGCCTCTAGTTCCGGCCAAAACGAGCAGTACTTC	CASSQASSSGQNEQYF
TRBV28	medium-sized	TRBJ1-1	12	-	TGTGCCAGCAGTTTACTGGGGGCCGACGCTTTCTTT	CASSLLGADAFF
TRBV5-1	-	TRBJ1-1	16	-	TGCGCCAGCAGAAACGGGCTCTTGGGACGTAACACTGAAGCTTTCTTT	CASRNGLLGRNTEAFF
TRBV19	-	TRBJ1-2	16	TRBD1	TGTGCCAGTAGTATAATTGGCCAGGGGGATCTCTATGGCTACACCTTC	CASSIIGQGDLYGYTF
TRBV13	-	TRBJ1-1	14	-	TGTGCCAGCAGCTTACAAGCAGCGAACACTGAAGCTTTCTTT	CASSLQAANTEAFF
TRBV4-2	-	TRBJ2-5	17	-	TGTGCCAGCAGCCAAAAGGCCTCGGCGGTTCCCCAAGAGACCCAGTACTTC	CASSQKASAVPQETQYF
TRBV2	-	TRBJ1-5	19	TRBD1	TGTGCCAGCAGTCCTACGGGACAGGGGGCGAGGACTGGCAATCAGCCCCAGCATTTT	CASSPTGQGARTGNQPQHF
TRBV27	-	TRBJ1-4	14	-	TGTGCCAGCAGTCTACAGGGTTTGGGTGAAAAACTGTTTTTT	CASSLQGLGEKLFF
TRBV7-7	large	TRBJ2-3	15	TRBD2	TGTGCCAGCAGCGCAGGACTAGCGGCCGCAGATACGCAGTATTTT	CASSAGLAAADTQYF
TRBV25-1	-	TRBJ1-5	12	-	TGTGCCAGCAGTTCCGGGCCTCAGCCCCAGCATTTT	CASSSGPQPQHF
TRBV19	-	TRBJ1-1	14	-	TGTGCCAGTAGTATAAGTCGAGGGACCGCTGAAGCTTTCTTT	CASSISRGTAEAFF
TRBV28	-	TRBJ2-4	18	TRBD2	TGTGCCACCGGACTAGCGGGAGGGATCCTCTTCTCCAAAAACATTCAGTACTTC	CATGLAGGILFSKNIQYF
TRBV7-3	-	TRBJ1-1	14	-	TGTGCCAGCAGCTTAAACAGGGTGAACACTGAAGCTTTCTTT	CASSLNRVNTEAFF
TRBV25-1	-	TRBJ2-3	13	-	TGTGCCAGCAGTGTGCGGGGCACAGATACGCAGTATTTT	CASSVRGTDTQYF
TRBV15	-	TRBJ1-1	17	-	TGTGCCACCAGCAGAGATGATGGGGGGCAACGGAACACTGAAGCTTTCTTT	CATSRDDGGQRNTEAFF
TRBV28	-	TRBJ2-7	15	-	TGTGCCAGCAGTTTACTCGCAGAGAATAGGTACGAGCAGTACTTC	CASSLLAENRYEQYF
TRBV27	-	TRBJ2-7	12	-	TGTGCCAGCGGCCTCTCTCCCTACGAGCAGTACTTC	CASGLSPYEQYF
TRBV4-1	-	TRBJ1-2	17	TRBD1	TGCGCCAGCAGCCAAGCCTCATTGGTGACAGGGAGGTATGGCTACACCTTC	CASSQASLVTGRYGYTF
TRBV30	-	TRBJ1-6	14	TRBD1	TGTGCCTGGAGAGGGGACAGGGAGGATTCACCCCTCCACTTT	CAWRGDREDSPLHF
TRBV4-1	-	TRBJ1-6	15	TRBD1	TGCGCCAGCAGCCTTCAAACCACAGGGGGTCCACCCCTCCACTTT	CASSLQTTGGPPLHF
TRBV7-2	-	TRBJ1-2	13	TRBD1	TGTGCCAGCAGATCGGACAGGGGATACGGCTACACCTTC	CASRSDRGYGYTF
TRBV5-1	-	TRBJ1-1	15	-	TGCGCCAGCAGCTTGTTAGGGGCCGATAACACTGAAGCTTTCTTT	CASSLLGADNTEAFF
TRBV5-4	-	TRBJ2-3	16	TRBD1	TGTGCCAGCAGCTTGGTAGGGGGCGGTTTCACAGATACGCAGTATTTT	CASSLVGGGFTDTQYF
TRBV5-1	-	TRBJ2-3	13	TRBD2	TGCGCCAGCAGCTTGGATCTAGCGGGGGCGCAGTATTTT	CASSLDLAGAQYF
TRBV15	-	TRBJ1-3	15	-	TGTGCCACCAGCAGAGCATCCAATTTTGGAAACACCATATATTTT	CATSRASNFGNTIYF